Shown below are 6 T cell receptor beta chains from a single sample sequenced in a study of graft-versus-host responses after intestinal transplantation. The table came from immunoSEQ multiplex PCR; TCRdb's copy has only in-frame clones and leaves some out. The sample contains about 29,000 clones, nearly 90% of which appear only once. The specimen comprised PBMCs, sampled approximately 460 days after intestinal transplantation. These receptors were obtained from a human patient who received an intestinal transplant, so some T cells may come from the graft donor.

The rearrangement joins TRBV18 to TRBJ1-1; D remains unclear. V was shortened by 2 bases and J by 0 bases, with 7 bases between the two germline ends. Germline assignment: CDR1 KGHSH and CDR2 LQKENI. This CDR3 contains 14 residues. For the CDR3, the DNA is TGTGCCAGCTCACCAAGGTCCGTGAACACTGAAGCTTTCTTT. It codes for CASSPRSVNTEAFF.

The rearrangement uses TRBV7-6 and TRBJ2-7; possible D gene TRBD2, 6 bases. The germline V and J ends were trimmed by 2 bases and 5 bases, with 10 bases remaining between them. This CDR3 is 13 amino acids long. The germline gives CDR1 SGHVS, CDR2 FNYEAQ. CDR3 nucleotide sequence: TGTGCCAGCAGCTTAAGAGGAGGGGACGAGCAGTACTTC. Translated, it gives CASSLRGGDEQYF. Filled out from reference TRBV7-6 and TRBJ2-7, the complete variable domain reads GAGVSQSPRYKVTKRGQDVALRCDPISGHVSLYWYRQALGQGPEFLTYFNYEAQQDKSGLPNDRFSAERPEGSISTLTIQRTEQRDSAMYRCASSLRGGDEQYFGPGTRLTVT.

The V call is TRBV4-1, the J call TRBJ2-7; D gene ambiguous. The CDR3 spans 14 residues. Germline V gene data show CDR1 as MGHRA and CDR2 as YSYEKL. V was clipped by 0 bases and J by 4 bases, with 10 bases between them. The CDR3 nucleotides are TGCGCCAGCAGCCAAGACCCAGGCTCTTACGAGCAGTACTTC. Its protein is CASSQDPGSYEQYF.

This chain joins TRBV9 and TRBJ2-7; 9 bases map to TRBD1. The V segment lost 1 base and the J segment 2 bases; nucleotides outside the gene matches: 10. Germline V gives CDR1 SGDLS, CDR2 YYNGEE. The CDR3 extends over 17 amino acids. For the CDR3, the DNA is TGTGCCAGCAGCGTATCCACCGGGACAGGGCAACCCTACGAGCAGTACTTC. Translation: CASSVSTGTGQPYEQYF.

This clone has a single count. V gene TRBV7-9 combines with J gene TRBJ2-3, with a tentative D call TRBD1 (5 bases). Trimming stripped 2 bases from V and 3 bases from J, with 9 bases between. Per germline, CDR1 SEHNR and CDR2 FQNEAQ (reference sequence). This CDR3 spans 14 amino acids. The DNA of the CDR3 is TGTGCCAGCAGCTTATCCAGGGCGACAGATACGCAGTATTTT. Amino acid sequence: CASSLSRATDTQYF.

The chain employs TRBV5-3 and TRBJ2-7; 9 positions agree with TRBD1. TRBV5-3 is sorted into the ORF group, with uncertain function. There are 16 residues in the CDR3. The junction had 10 bases not matched to a gene; V was cut back by 4 bases and J by 2 bases. This CDR3 reads CARSPFRDRETYEQYF. The CDR3 DNA follows: TGTGCCAGAAGCCCGTTCCGGGACAGGGAAACCTACGAGCAGTACTTC.